This entry concerns a single TCR beta chain. Its target is not known. This specimen comes from a study of PD-1 blockade in classical Hodgkin lymphoma. Time point of the sample: cycle 4 day 1 (C4D1), after 5 to 7 weeks of nivolumab. Every single patient, without exception, relapsed after autologous stem cell transplantation, and brentuximab vedotin exposure varied. Complete response, partial response or progressive disease constituted the best response categories observed. The table came from immunoSEQ multiplex PCR; TCRdb's copy has only in-frame clones and leaves some out. Of tens of thousands of clones listed, 66% are singletons. Study-level findings and limits: Before treatment, TCR diversity in newly diagnosed patients was reportedly lower than in healthy donors. By C4D1, CD4+ diversity increased significantly, especially in complete responders.

V lost 1 base to trimming and J lost 9 bases, with 10 bases between them. This CDR3 has 12 residues. Per germline, CDR1 SEHNR and CDR2 FQNEAQ (reference sequence). The receptor comes from a human donor with classical Hodgkin lymphoma. Sequencing was performed on peripheral blood mononuclear cells (PBMCs), taken before the fourth cycle of nivolumab. V and J are TRBV7-9 and TRBJ2-7; a possible D gene is TRBD2 (6 bases). The CDR3 region is CASSLGGSGQYF. CDR3 nucleotide sequence: TGTGCCAGCAGCTTAGGGGGTAGCGGGCAGTACTTC.